This T cell receptor (beta chain) appears in the sequencing data of a study of technical replicates of blood from a handful of donors (dated by TCRdb to about 2017). Library creation used the immunoSEQ multiplex PCR assay. TCRdb took over this immuneACCESS table, retaining in-frame rearrangements with V and J assigned. Such tables are incomplete; in checked studies, under half of the missing clones stem from an unresolved V gene, and the remainder is unexplained. The sample table holds under 100,000 clones, of which 85% to 95% were seen once. The ten largest clones capture about 0.23% of the sample. Looking up the germline V gene (reference sequence) yields CDR1 PRHDT and CDR2 FYEKMQ. Trimming removed 5 bases from V and 5 bases from J; the gene matches leave 11 bases unexplained. From its cysteine to its phenylalanine, the CDR3 spans 15 amino acids. The sequence is cut down to CDR3 DNA, 45 bases in frame from base 1.

As concerns this clone: Its antigen is currently not known. There are no base qualities to consult, and no much larger clone falls within one base.

The TCR originated in a human donor in good health. The source material was T cells isolated from PBMCs. The rearrangement combines TRBV13 with TRBJ1-1; TRBD1 aligns with 7 central bases. The sequence in DNA is TGTGCCAGCAGCCTTGGCGACAGGGCGAGAACTGAAGCTTTCTTT. It codes for CASSLGDRARTEAFF.